These 29 T cell receptor beta chains were all obtained from the same sample, sequenced in a study of regulatory T cells in long-lasting Graves disease. Construction of the TCR beta libraries employed iRepertoire HTBI primers in conjunction with Arm-PCR of CDR3 regions. TCRdb re-analysed the multiplex PCR reads in MiXCR, keeping a single row per CDR3 protein. This sample has a few hundred thousand distinct CDR3 sequences; 20% to 25% occur once, and the top ten carry 25% to 30%. Documented time point: persistent/refractory GD, antithyroid drugs over 5 years with positive TRAb. RNA from PBMCs was the source of the TCR library. The specimen comprised peripheral blood mononuclear cells (PBMCs), sampled when the disease was refractory, from a patient treated with antithyroid drugs. The origin of the receptors is a woman aged 35 to 49 with Graves disease.

This chain connects TRBV11-2 to TRBJ2-3, with 7 bases aligning to TRBD2. Per the germline V gene, CDR1 is SGHAT and CDR2 is FQNNGV. Germline trimming cut 5 bases from V and 0 bases from J; bases unmatched to any gene: 8. The CDR3 has 16 amino acids. CDR3 residues: CASSRGRGLSTDTQYF. Written as DNA, the CDR3 is TGTGCCAGCAGCCGGGGGAGGGGACTTAGCACAGATACGCAGTATTTT.

This clonotype has only a few counts. Lacking the conserved final phenylalanine or tryptophan, this CDR3 likely reflects a read error. The V and J genes are TRBV27 and TRBJ1-2, with TRBD1 matching 7 bases. Trimming at V came to 3 bases and at J to 6 bases, leaving 4 bases not matched to a gene. Germline V gene lookup returns CDR1 MNHEY and CDR2 SMNVEV (reference sequence). The CDR3 extends over 13 amino acids. CDR3 region: CASSFQGGDGYTL. DNA of the CDR3: TGTGCCAGCAGTTTCCAGGGGGGGGATGGCTACACCTTA.

This clonotype was recorded at least ten times. The CDR3 DNA reads TGTGCCAGCAGTGGGACGATCCTTCTCCAAGAGACCCAGTACTTC. Residues: CASSGTILLQETQYF. The chain joins TRBV2 to TRBJ2-5, with no clear D. The V gene lost 4 bases and the J gene lost 1 base, with 13 bases spanning the gap. Germline V gene sequence: CDR1 SNHLY, CDR2 FYNNEI. This CDR3 has 15 residues.

This clonotype occurred many times. This chain uses TRBV11-2 with TRBJ2-4; tentatively, D is TRBD1 (6 bases). This CDR3 comprises 15 residues. V lost 3 bases and J lost 4, with 13 bases in between. CDR1 SGHAT and CDR2 FQNNGV come from the germline V gene. This CDR3 reads CASSFPGQIKNIQYF. CDR3 in DNA: TGTGCCAGCAGCTTTCCTGGACAGATAAAAAACATTCAGTACTTC.

In its sample, this clonotype was seen once. This could be a read error, since a much larger clone is one nucleotide away. V usage is TRBV7-3 and J usage is TRBJ2-5, with D perhaps TRBD2 (5 bases). The CDR3 has 14 residues. The V gene lost 1 base and the J gene lost 2 bases, with 8 bases spanning the gap. The germline gives CDR1 SGHTA, CDR2 FQGTGA. The CDR3 here is CASSLSAGQETQYF. The CDR3 region has the DNA TGTGCCAGCAGCTTAAGTGCGGGTCAAGAGACCCAGTACTTC.

This clonotype was observed many times. The gene calls are TRBV12-3 or TRBV12-4 and TRBJ2-5, with 10 bases lining up with TRBD1. The V and J ends lost 6 bases and 5 bases, in that order; junction bases with no gene match: 6. This CDR3 spans 14 amino acids. The CDR3 nucleotides read TGTGCCAGCAGCCCGGGACAGGGGTTGGAGACCCAGTACTTC. Residues: CASSPGQGLETQYF.

Regarding this clonotype: This CDR3 fails to terminate in the conserved phenylalanine or tryptophan, so it likely reflects a read error. The chain couples TRBV2 to TRBJ2-2; possible D gene TRBD1, 5 bases. The CDR3 runs to 13 residues. Germline loops: CDR1 SNHLY, CDR2 FYNNEI. Trimming removed 10 bases at V and 1 base at J, with 10 bases between. The CDR3 DNA follows: TGTGCCACCCCGACAGTGAACACCGGGGAGCTGTTTCTT. Protein sequence: CATPTVNTGELFL.

This clonotype was seen many times. The chain links TRBV7-2 to TRBJ2-5; D perhaps matches TRBD2 (5 bases). V was trimmed by 4 bases and J by 5 bases, leaving 17 bases between them. The CDR3 is 15 amino acids. The germline gives CDR1 SGHTA, CDR2 FQGNSA. The CDR3 protein is CASSSVGLDGETQYF. Written as DNA, the CDR3 is TGTGCCAGCAGCTCCGTCGGACTGGACGGGGAGACCCAGTACTTC.

In this sample, this clonotype turned up once. The chain recombines TRBV20-1 with TRBJ1-1; weak D call: TRBD1 (5 bases). V was trimmed by 0 bases and J by 0 bases, leaving 17 bases between them. This CDR3 is built from 17 residues. In germline, CDR1 is DFQATT, CDR2 SNEGSKA (reference sequence). CDR3 in DNA: TGCAGTGCTAGAGATCTCAACGGACAAATCATGAACACTGAAGCTTTCTTT. It translates to CSARDLNGQIMNTEAFF.

CDR3 DNA sequence: TGTGCCATCAGTGAGTCGGGACGGGGAGGCTACGAGCAGTACTTC. This sequence encodes CAISESGRGGYEQYF. V usage is TRBV10-3 and J usage is TRBJ2-7; D is perhaps TRBD2 (6 bases). Deletions cut 0 bases from V and 3 bases from J, with 12 bases between. Looked up from germline, CDR1 is ENHRY and CDR2 is SYGVKD. The CDR3 loop spans 15 amino acids.

This chain uses TRBV12-3 or TRBV12-4 with TRBJ1-1; D possibly corresponds to TRBD1 (6 bases). Trimming took 7 bases from V and 0 from J, leaving 12 bases between them. CDR3 length: 14 amino acids. The CDR3: CASKTQGMNTEAFF. CDR3 bases: TGTGCCAGCAAGACACAGGGCATGAACACTGAAGCTTTCTTT.

The table lists this clonotype with many counts. V is TRBV11-2 and J is TRBJ1-1, with D unresolved. Germline values: CDR1 SGHAT, CDR2 FQNNGV. CDR3 length equals 15 residues. V lost 0 bases to trimming and J lost 0 bases, with 8 bases between them. The CDR3 loop reads CASSLEARMNTEAFF. The CDR3 DNA reads as TGTGCCAGCAGCTTAGAGGCGCGCATGAACACTGAAGCTTTCTTT.

This clonotype was counted many times. The chain is built from TRBV10-3 and TRBJ2-7; D is possibly TRBD2 (6 bases). Between the trimmed V and J ends, which lost 2 bases and 6 bases, there was a span of 11 bases. The CDR3 has 13 residues. Germline V gene data show CDR1 as ENHRY and CDR2 as SYGVKD. The DNA for the CDR3 is TGTGCCATCAGTGAGGGGACTTCGGGCGAGCAGTACTTC. Its protein is CAISEGTSGEQYF.

This clonotype was counted between two and nine times. The chain couples TRBV29-1 to TRBJ2-2; no clear D. V was pared by 3 bases and J by 6 bases, with 14 bases between. In germline, CDR1 is SQVTM, CDR2 ANQGSEA. The CDR3 is 14 residues long. The CDR3 bases are TGCAGCGTTGATTCATGGGGTTTTCCCGGGGAGCTGTTTTTT. Its protein is CSVDSWGFPGELFF.

This clonotype was recorded at least ten times. The chain's CDR3 is CASSPRGGDNSPLHF. For the CDR3, the DNA is TGTGCCAGCAGTCCCCGCGGAGGGGACAATTCACCCCTCCACTTT. This chain connects TRBV12-3 or TRBV12-4 to TRBJ1-6, with a possible D match to TRBD1 (5 bases). The germline V and J ends were trimmed by 5 bases and 7 bases, with 15 bases remaining between them. CDR3 length: 15 residues.

CDR3 DNA sequence: TGTGCCAGCAGCCAAGAACGCCTAGGCGGGGAGCTGTTTTTT. Its protein product is CASSQERLGGELFF. V usage is TRBV4-2 and J usage is TRBJ2-2, with no clear D. Germline values: CDR1 LGHNA, CDR2 YNFKEQ. V dropped 0 bases and J dropped 7 bases, with 9 bases sitting between them. The CDR3 sequence is 14 residues long.

At least ten counts were recorded for this clonotype. The chain has TRBV5-1 and TRBJ2-6, with a weak D call TRBD2 (6 bases). Trimming took off 5 bases at V and 4 bases at J, with 16 bases between the two ends. Germline CDR1 is SGHRS and CDR2 is YFSETQ. The CDR3 is 16 residues long. The CDR3 here is CASRNPGEPGANVLTF. In DNA, the CDR3 is TGCGCCAGCAGGAACCCGGGGGAGCCCGGGGCCAACGTCCTGACTTTC.

In this sample, this clonotype turned up many times. The chain employs TRBV28 and TRBJ2-7; D is uncertain. Trimming cost V 5 bases and J 5 bases, with 7 bases left between them. This CDR3 is 11 amino acids long. The V gene's germline CDR1 is MDHEN and CDR2 SYDVKM. The CDR3 sequence is CASSLKHEQYF. CDR3 bases: TGTGCCAGCAGTCTAAAGCACGAGCAGTACTTC.

This clonotype was counted between two and nine times. The chain is built from TRBV12-3 or TRBV12-4 and TRBJ1-6, with 7 bases lining up with TRBD1. The CDR3 loop spans 14 amino acids. Trimming cost V 3 bases and J 10 bases; bases outside gene matches: 6. CDR3 sequence reads: CASSFGGGYSPLHF. CDR3 bases: TGTGCCAGCAGTTTTGGAGGGGGCTACTCACCCCTCCACTTT.

The table lists this clonotype with a few counts. The chain couples TRBV5-5 to TRBJ1-1, with unresolved D. The CDR3 covers 15 residues. The V and J ends lost 0 bases and 0 bases respectively, with 9 bases between them. Germline V gene lookup returns CDR1 SGHKS and CDR2 YYEKEE (reference sequence). The CDR3 DNA reads as TGTGCCAGCAGCTTGGGTGGCTATATGAACACTGAAGCTTTCTTT. This sequence encodes CASSLGGYMNTEAFF. The full variable domain, with the rest looked up from reference TRBV5-5 and TRBJ1-1, is DAGVTQSPTHLIKTRGQQVTLRCSPISGHKSVSWYQQVLGQGPQFIFQYYEKEERGRGNFPDRFSARQFPNYSSELNVNALLLGDSALYLCASSLGGYMNTEAFFGQGTRLTVV.

The chain joins TRBV28 to TRBJ1-5, with D maybe TRBD1 (5 bases). Germline-derived CDR1 and CDR2 are MDHEN and SYDVKM. V gave up 1 base and J gave up 1 base, with 11 bases separating them. The CDR3 length is 16 residues. Here the CDR3 DNA reads TGTGCCAGCAGTTTATACCCGGGGGGGAGCAATCAGCCCCAGCATTTT. Its translation: CASSLYPGGSNQPQHF.

This clonotype showed up many times. V gene TRBV2 combines with J gene TRBJ1-1; 7 nucleotides line up with TRBD1. CDR3 size: 16 residues. V gave up 5 bases and J gave up 4 bases; unmatched junction bases: 13. From germline, CDR1 is SNHLY and CDR2 FYNNEI. This chain's CDR3 is CASSKQGSYPGTEAFF. Written as DNA, the CDR3 is TGTGCCAGCAGTAAACAGGGGTCCTACCCAGGCACTGAAGCTTTCTTT.

This clonotype was detected ten times or more. The rearrangement joins TRBV28 to TRBJ1-2; maybe TRBD1 (5 bases). V was clipped by 7 bases and J by 2 bases, with 14 bases between them. CDR1 is MDHEN, CDR2 SYDVKM, per germline. The CDR3 is made up of 14 amino acids. The DNA for the CDR3 is TGTGCCAGCACTGAGGGGACCGTAAACTATGGCTACACCTTC. It codes for CASTEGTVNYGYTF.

V usage is TRBV15 and J usage is TRBJ1-1; D might be TRBD1 (6 bases). CDR3 length: 13 amino acids. V was shortened by 0 bases and J by 11 bases, with 13 bases between the two germline ends. Germline CDR1 LNHNV, CDR2 YYDKDF (reference sequence). This chain's CDR3 is CATSRDLGGGAFF. CDR3 sequence (DNA): TGTGCCACCAGCAGAGACCTGGGGGGGGGCGCTTTCTTT.

This clonotype was picked up many times. The chain recombines TRBV11-1 with TRBJ2-1; D remains unclear. This CDR3 region has 13 residues. V lost 1 base to trimming and J lost 9 bases, with 10 bases between them. CDR1 is SGHAT, CDR2 FQDESV, per germline (reference sequence). CDR3 nucleotides: TGTGCCAGCAGCTTAGGTCAAGGGCTTGAGCAGTTCTTC. Its translation: CASSLGQGLEQFF.

This clonotype turned up a few times. This chain connects TRBV7-9 to TRBJ1-1; possible D gene TRBD1, 5 bases. In germline, CDR1 is SEHNR, CDR2 FQNEAQ (reference sequence). V was clipped by 6 bases and J by 4 bases, with 15 bases between them. This CDR3 comprises 14 residues. Here the CDR3 reads CASREAHRGTEAFF. The DNA for the CDR3 is TGTGCCAGCAGGGAAGCGCATAGGGGCACTGAAGCTTTCTTT.

This clonotype showed up many times. The V call is TRBV12-3 or TRBV12-4, the J call TRBJ2-5; 7 bases are a match to TRBD1. V was clipped by 7 bases and J by 5 bases; unmatched bases: 10. The CDR3 contains 14 residues. The CDR3 DNA reads TGTGCCAGCACCCTAGGGGGCTCGGGGGAGACCCAGTACTTC. It codes for CASTLGGSGETQYF.

This clonotype was detected a few times. The gene calls are TRBV2 and TRBJ2-3; 8 bases agree with TRBD1. The V gene's germline CDR1 is SNHLY and CDR2 FYNNEI. V dropped 4 bases and J dropped 3; count of bases not matched to a gene: 6. This CDR3 has 15 amino acids. The CDR3 nucleotides read TGTGCCAGCAGTGCTAACGGACAGGGAACAGATACGCAGTATTTT. Its translation is CASSANGQGTDTQYF.

The chain uses TRBV12-3 or TRBV12-4 and TRBJ2-3; 7 bases agree with TRBD2. Trimming took 3 bases from V and 2 from J; bases not matched to a gene: 8. The CDR3 extends over 16 amino acids. DNA of the CDR3: TGTGCCAGCAGTTTTAGGGCTAGCGGACCCACAGATACGCAGTATTTT. Its protein is CASSFRASGPTDTQYF.